This TCR beta chain was retrieved from a study of shared clonotypes between healthy human individuals. Sequencing used immunoSEQ multiplex PCR; TCRdb keeps in-frame clones, though not all of them. This sample has 2 million to 3 million clones, with roughly 93% found just once. The CDR3 runs to 16 residues. CDR1 is SGHNT, CDR2 YYREEE, per germline (reference sequence). With 3 bases removed from V and 5 bases from J, the gap between germline ends came to 20 bases. This TCR derives from a man younger than 35 in good health. Some clones in this sample may be carry-over from other donors' samples. V gene TRBV5-4 combines with J gene TRBJ2-5; D may be TRBD1 (6 bases). The sequenced material came from naive CD4+ T cells from PBMCs. The subset is: CD45RA+ positively selected. The CDR3 sequence: CASSSNRGDIEETQYF. Written as DNA, the CDR3 is TGTGCCAGCAGCTCAAACCGAGGGGACATAGAGGAGACCCAGTACTTC. Filled out from reference TRBV5-4 and TRBJ2-5, the complete variable domain reads ETGVTQSPTHLIKTRGQQVTLRCSSQSGHNTVSWYQQALGQGPQFIFQYYREEENGRGNFPPRFSGLQFPNYSSELNVNALELDDSALYLCASSSNRGDIEETQYFGPGTRLLVL.